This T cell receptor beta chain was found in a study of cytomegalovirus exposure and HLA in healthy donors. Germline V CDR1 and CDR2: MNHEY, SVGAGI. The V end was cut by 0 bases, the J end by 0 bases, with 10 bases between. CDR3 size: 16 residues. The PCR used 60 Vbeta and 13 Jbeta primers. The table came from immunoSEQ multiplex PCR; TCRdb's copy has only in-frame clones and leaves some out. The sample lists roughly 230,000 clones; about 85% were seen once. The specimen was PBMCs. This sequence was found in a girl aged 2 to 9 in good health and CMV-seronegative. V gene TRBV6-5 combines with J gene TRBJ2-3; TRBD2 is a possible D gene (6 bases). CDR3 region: CASSYSSGTSTDTQYF. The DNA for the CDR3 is TGTGCCAGCAGTTACTCGTCGGGGACTAGCACAGATACGCAGTATTTT.